What follows is one TCR beta chain and its context. Its specificity is not known. The data derive from a study of graft-versus-host responses after intestinal transplantation. Study information: Isolated intestinal, liver-intestinal, or multivisceral transplants had been given to the recipients. Study results and limitations: GvH clones turned up in recipient marrow; some had shown up first in ileum or blood.

The junction had 7 bases not matched to a gene; V was cut back by 0 bases and J by 6 bases. Germline V gives CDR1 SGDLS, CDR2 YYNGEE. The CDR3 contains 15 residues. Assay used: immunoSEQ multiplex PCR; TCRdb lists only in-frame clones, some missing. The data show about 70,000 clones, just under 95% seen once. The sequencing used unstimulated CD8+ T cells sorted from spleen or lymph node cells, collected before intestinal transplant. This chain connects TRBV9 to TRBJ2-7, with TRBD2 matching over 9 bases. The sequence derives from a human donor who received an intestinal transplant. The CDR3 DNA is TGTGCCAGCAGCGTAGGTGAGACTAGCGGAATCGAGCAGTACTTC. Protein product: CASSVGETSGIEQYF.